The rows below give T cell receptor beta chains drawn from one sample of a study of blood T cell repertoires in COVID-19. Data came from immunoSEQ multiplex PCR; TCRdb stores just in-frame clones and leaves some out. The table records 250,000 or so clones, about nine tenths of them present only once. The sample taken for sequencing was peripheral blood. These receptors all stem from a woman between 25 and 40 years old with active or convalescent COVID-19. Both conserved end residues are part of each CDR3. The D gene is left open where the match is weak. Only part of the rows carry a size: once, few, many, or a class if the clone is expanded.

CDR3: CASSQDRWKGEDWTEAFF
DNA: TGTGCCAGCAGCCAAGATAGATGGAAAGGGGAGGATTGGACTGAAGCTTTCTTT
D: NA
V: TRBV3-1/TRBV3-2
J: TRBJ1-1
length: 18
size: NA

CDR3: CASSVWTDRAEAFF
DNA: TGTGCCAGCAGCGTCTGGACAGATCGCGCTGAAGCTTTCTTT
D: NA
V: TRBV9
J: TRBJ1-1
length: 14
size: NA

CDR3: CAISKQGRVDYGYTF
DNA: TGTGCCATCAGTAAACAGGGTAGGGTAGACTATGGCTACACCTTC
D: NA
V: TRBV10-3
J: TRBJ1-2
length: 15
size: NA

CDR3: CATSDRDRGRETQYF
DNA: TGTGCCACCAGTGATCGGGACAGGGGAAGAGAGACCCAGTACTTC
D: TRBD1
V: TRBV24-1
J: TRBJ2-5
length: 15
size: NA

CDR3: CASSLVLTGTNTGELFF
DNA: TGTGCCAGCAGCTTAGTCCTCACGGGGACGAACACCGGGGAGCTGTTTTTT
D: NA
V: TRBV7-9
J: TRBJ2-2
length: 17
size: NA

CDR3: CASSQGLAGAFTDTQYF
DNA: TGCGCCAGCAGCCAAGGACTAGCGGGGGCATTCACAGATACGCAGTATTTT
D: TRBD2
V: TRBV5-1
J: TRBJ2-3
length: 17
size: NA

CDR3: CASSFPGTLGNTIYF
DNA: TGTGCCAGCAGCTTCCCCGGGACACTTGGAAACACCATATATTTT
D: NA
V: TRBV5-5
J: TRBJ1-3
length: 15
size: NA

CDR3: CATSDPTGTGDEQFF
DNA: TGTGCCACCAGTGATCCGACCGGGACAGGGGATGAGCAGTTCTTC
D: TRBD1
V: TRBV24-1
J: TRBJ2-1
length: 15
size: NA

CDR3: CASIRSGPGTGPGDYGYTF
DNA: TGTGCCAGCATCCGAAGCGGTCCCGGGACAGGGCCGGGTGACTATGGCTACACCTTC
D: NA
V: TRBV21-1
J: TRBJ1-2
length: 19
size: NA

CDR3: CASSAQTGSNAGLYGYTF
DNA: TGTGCCAGCAGTGCGCAGACAGGATCGAACGCAGGTCTCTATGGCTACACCTTC
D: NA
V: TRBV6-1
J: TRBJ1-2
length: 18
size: few

CDR3: CASSPDRDSEKLFF
DNA: TGTGCCAGCAGCCCGGACAGGGATTCTGAAAAACTGTTTTTT
D: TRBD1
V: TRBV7-2
J: TRBJ1-4
length: 14
size: NA

CDR3: CASSPTGVQPQHF
DNA: TGTGCCAGCAGCCCGACAGGGGTTCAGCCCCAGCATTTT
D: TRBD1
V: TRBV5-5
J: TRBJ1-5
length: 13
size: NA

CDR3: CASSSDRPYGYTF
DNA: TGTGCCAGCAGTTCGGACAGACCCTATGGCTACACCTTC
D: NA
V: TRBV6-1
J: TRBJ1-2
length: 13
size: NA

CDR3: CASSLEAGGAFF
DNA: TGTGCCAGCAGCTTAGAGGCGGGAGGAGCTTTCTTT
D: NA
V: TRBV7-9
J: TRBJ1-1
length: 12
size: NA

CDR3: CASSLSPGTGRIEAFF
DNA: TGTGCCAGCAGTTTATCCCCCGGGACAGGTAGAATTGAAGCTTTCTTT
D: TRBD1
V: TRBV28
J: TRBJ1-1
length: 16
size: NA

CDR3: CASSPDRTNTEAFF
DNA: TGTGCCAGCAGCCCGGACAGGACGAACACTGAAGCTTTCTTT
D: TRBD1
V: TRBV6-5
J: TRBJ1-1
length: 14
size: NA

CDR3: CASSQLQGSEAFF
DNA: TGTGCCAGCAGCCAACTACAGGGCTCTGAAGCTTTCTTT
D: NA
V: TRBV12-3/TRBV12-4
J: TRBJ1-1
length: 13
size: few

CDR3: CASSFSANREAFF
DNA: TGTGCCAGCAGTTTTAGTGCTAACAGGGAGGCTTTCTTT
D: NA
V: TRBV27
J: TRBJ1-1
length: 13
size: once

CDR3: CAGGFRGYGANVLTF
DNA: TGTGCCGGTGGGTTTAGGGGTTATGGGGCCAACGTCCTGACTTTC
D: NA
V: TRBV5-4
J: TRBJ2-6
length: 15
size: NA

CDR3: CASSLGTDQPQHF
DNA: TGTGCCAGCAGCTTAGGGACAGATCAGCCCCAGCATTTT
D: NA
V: TRBV7-9
J: TRBJ1-5
length: 13
size: NA

CDR3: CASSFFRKQLSYEQYF
DNA: TGTGCCAGCAGTTTCTTTCGCAAACAGCTCTCCTACGAGCAGTACTTC
D: NA
V: TRBV28
J: TRBJ2-7
length: 16
size: NA

CDR3: CASSKDRQETQYF
DNA: TGTGCCAGTAGTAAGGACAGACAAGAGACCCAGTACTTC
D: NA
V: TRBV19
J: TRBJ2-5
length: 13
size: NA

CDR3: CASFQGKNSPLHF
DNA: TGTGCCAGCTTCCAGGGGAAGAATTCACCCCTCCACTTT
D: NA
V: TRBV2
J: TRBJ1-6
length: 13
size: NA